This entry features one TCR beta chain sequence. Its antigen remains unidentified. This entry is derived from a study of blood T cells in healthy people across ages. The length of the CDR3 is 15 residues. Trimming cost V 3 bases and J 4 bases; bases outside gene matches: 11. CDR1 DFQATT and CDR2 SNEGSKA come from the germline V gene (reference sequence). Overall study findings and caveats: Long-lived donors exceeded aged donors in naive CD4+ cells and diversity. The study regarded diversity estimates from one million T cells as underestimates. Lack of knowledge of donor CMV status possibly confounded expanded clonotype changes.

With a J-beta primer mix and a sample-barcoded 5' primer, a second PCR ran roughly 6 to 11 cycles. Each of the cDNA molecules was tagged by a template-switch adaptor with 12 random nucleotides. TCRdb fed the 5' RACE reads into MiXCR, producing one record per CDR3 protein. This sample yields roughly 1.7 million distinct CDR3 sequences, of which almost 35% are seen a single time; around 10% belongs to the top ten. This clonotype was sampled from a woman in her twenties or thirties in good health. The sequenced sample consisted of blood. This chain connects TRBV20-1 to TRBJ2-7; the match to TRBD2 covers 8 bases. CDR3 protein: CSASATSGGGYEQYF. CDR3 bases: TGCAGTGCTAGCGCCACTAGCGGAGGGGGTTACGAGCAGTACTTC.